The 14 T cell receptor beta chains below were found in one sample sequenced in a study of cytomegalovirus exposure and HLA in healthy donors. The PCR ran on 60 Vbeta and 13 Jbeta primers. Assay used: immunoSEQ multiplex PCR; TCRdb lists only in-frame clones, some missing. This sample has about 160,000 clones; approximately 77% occur once, and the top ten carry around 2.4%. Sample: PBMCs. These receptors were obtained from a female donor in good health and CMV-seronegative.

V and J are TRBV5-1 and TRBJ2-3; TRBD2 matches at 9 bases. V trimming: 4 bases; J trimming: 5 bases; junction bases outside the gene matches: 2. Germline lookup yields CDR1 SGHRS and CDR2 YFSETQ. CDR3 length equals 13 residues. The chain's CDR3 is CASSGGGEDTQYF. The DNA for the CDR3 is TGCGCCAGCAGCGGCGGGGGGGAAGATACGCAGTATTTT.

The chain recombines TRBV2 with TRBJ2-2; a possible D gene is TRBD2 (6 bases). Germline V gene sequence: CDR1 SNHLY, CDR2 FYNNEI. Trimming left V 7 bases short and J 4 bases short, with 10 bases between. CDR3 length equals 13 residues. DNA for the CDR3: TGTGCCAGCATGCGGGGCATCACCGGGGAGCTGTTTTTT. As protein: CASMRGITGELFF. Filled out from reference TRBV2 and TRBJ2-2, the complete variable domain reads EPEVTQTPSHQVTQMGQEVILRCVPISNHLYFYWYRQILGQKVEFLVSFYNNEISEKSEIFDDQFSVERPDGSNFTLKIRSTKLEDSAMYFCASMRGITGELFFGEGSRLTVL.

The V and J genes are TRBV11-2 and TRBJ2-7; D possibly corresponds to TRBD1 (6 bases). Germline CDR1 SGHAT, CDR2 FQNNGV. The V end was cut by 1 base, the J end by 5 bases, with 12 bases between. The CDR3 has 14 amino acids. The DNA of the CDR3 is TGTGCCAGCAGCTTAGTTGGGACAATCAACGAGCAGTACTTC. Translated: CASSLVGTINEQYF.

V is TRBV7-9 and J is TRBJ2-7, with TRBD2 as a possible D gene (6 bases). Trimming took off 10 bases at V and 2 bases at J, with 12 bases between the two ends. The CDR3 runs to 12 residues. The germline V gene encodes CDR1 SEHNR and CDR2 FQNEAQ (reference sequence). The CDR3 region is CATEGLAYEQYF. The CDR3 DNA reads TGTGCCACTGAGGGACTTGCCTACGAGCAGTACTTC.

This clone was picked up one time. The V gene is TRBV2, the J gene TRBJ2-5, with 8 positions matching TRBD2. J lost 5 bases, V lost 5 bases, and 4 bases had no gene match. This CDR3 is built from 13 residues. Germline V gives CDR1 SNHLY, CDR2 FYNNEI. In DNA form, the CDR3 reads TGTGCCAGCAGTATCGGGAGGGCTGAGACCCAGTACTTC. Protein sequence: CASSIGRAETQYF.

The chain recombines TRBV7-2 with TRBJ2-7; 8 bases line up with TRBD2. CDR3 length equals 13 residues. The V gene's germline CDR1 is SGHTA and CDR2 FQGNSA. Losses at the gene ends were 5 bases for V and 2 bases for J; bases not matched to a gene: 2. The CDR3 sequence is CASSPGGAYEQYF. The CDR3 DNA is TGTGCCAGCAGCCCCGGGGGGGCCTACGAGCAGTACTTC.

The chain joins TRBV11-2 to TRBJ2-7, with D uncertain. The V end was cut by 1 base, the J end by 5 bases, with 3 bases between. From germline, CDR1 is SGHAT and CDR2 FQNNGV. The CDR3 has 11 amino acids. The CDR3 nucleotides are TGTGCCAGCAGCTTAGCTCACGAGCAGTACTTC. Amino acids: CASSLAHEQYF. Looking up the rest from reference TRBV11-2 and TRBJ2-7 gives the full variable domain: EAGVAQSPRYKIIEKRQSVAFWCNPISGHATLYWYQQILGQGPKLLIQFQNNGVVDDSQLPKDRFSAERLKGVDSTLKIQPAKLEDSAVYLCASSLAHEQYFGPGTRLTVT.

Here the CDR3 reads CASSEWDSRVSDTQYF. The CDR3 DNA reads TGTGCCAGCAGTGAATGGGACTCAAGGGTGTCCGATACGCAGTATTTT. The J gene is TRBJ2-3, the V gene TRBV6-4; weak D call: TRBD2 (6 bases). The CDR3 is 16 amino acids. The V end lost 3 bases, the J end lost 6 bases, and 19 bases lay between the germline ends. Germline CDR1 and CDR2: MRHNA and SNTAGT.

J is TRBJ2-1 and V is TRBV19, with 7 bases that match TRBD2. This CDR3 is 13 amino acids long. V shed 9 bases, J shed 1 base, and the junction held 3 bases outside the gene matches. Germline lookup yields CDR1 LNHDA and CDR2 SQIVND (reference sequence). CDR3 coding DNA: TGTGCCAGCCGGACTAGTTCCTACAATGAGCAGTTCTTC. As protein: CASRTSSYNEQFF.

This clone has just one count. The genes are TRBV30 and TRBJ1-4; D possibly corresponds to TRBD1 (5 bases). The CDR3 loop spans 11 amino acids. In germline, CDR1 is GTSNPN, CDR2 SVGIG (reference sequence). This CDR3 is CAQVLNEKLFF. As DNA, the CDR3 is TGTGCACAGGTGCTTAATGAAAAACTGTTTTTT.

V is TRBV25-1 and J is TRBJ2-1, with 7 bases lining up with TRBD2. Trimming cost V 6 bases and J 7 bases; bases outside gene matches: 12. In germline, CDR1 is MGHDK, CDR2 SYGVNS. The CDR3 sequence is 15 residues long. The CDR3 loop reads CASSPGLRRGNEQFF. DNA for the CDR3: TGTGCCAGCAGCCCGGGACTACGGCGAGGTAATGAGCAGTTCTTC.

The gene calls are TRBV5-1 and TRBJ2-5, with TRBD2 matching over 13 bases. Germline values: CDR1 SGHRS, CDR2 YFSETQ. Trimming removed 0 bases from V and 2 bases from J; junction bases left unmatched: 1. The CDR3 is 16 residues long. The CDR3 coding sequence is TGCGCCAGCAGCTTGGGGGGACTAGCGGGGCAAGAGACCCAGTACTTC. It translates to CASSLGGLAGQETQYF.

This clone was counted a few times. This rearrangement joins TRBV4-1 to TRBJ1-5; the match to TRBD1 covers 10 bases. The germline CDR1 and CDR2 sequences are MGHRA and YSYEKL. This CDR3 has 17 residues. J was trimmed by 7 bases and V by 1 base; bases with no gene match: 10. CDR3 bases: TGCGCCAGCAGCCAAGGGGGCTTAGGGACAGGGGACCAGCCCCAGCATTTT. This gives the protein CASSQGGLGTGDQPQHF.

The CDR3 bases are TGTGCCAGCAGCGAGACCTCGACAGGACGGGGAAACACCATATATTTT. This encodes CASSETSTGRGNTIYF. V and J are TRBV9 and TRBJ1-3; D perhaps matches TRBD1 (6 bases). Trimming removed 3 bases at V and 4 bases at J, with 17 bases between. The CDR3 covers 16 residues. CDR1 SGDLS and CDR2 YYNGEE come from the germline V gene.